These 16 T cell receptor beta chains originate from one sample sequenced in a study of response to subunit inactivated influenza vaccine. TCRdb passed the RT-PCR reads through MiXCR, listing each CDR3 protein once. The sample yields some 200,000 distinct CDR3 sequences, roughly 12% seen once. The same sample was also studied in work on T cells expressing NK-cell markers. That paper notes: For TCR beta, cDNA was produced by 5'RACE template switching with UMIs.

Sequencing was performed on CD8+ T cells sorted from PBMCs, taken 11 to 12 days after vaccination. The source of these receptors is a man in his forties or fifties who received an inactivated influenza vaccine.

This clonotype was detected only a few times. The V call is TRBV20-1, the J call TRBJ2-7; D call uncertain. The CDR3 is made up of 14 amino acids. Trimming left V 1 base short and J 0 bases short, with 10 bases between. Germline V CDR1 and CDR2: DFQATT, SNEGSKA (reference sequence). The CDR3 loop reads CSARVAFASYEQYF. CDR3 DNA: TGCAGTGCTAGAGTGGCGTTTGCCTCCTACGAGCAGTACTTC.

This clonotype was recorded a few times. V is TRBV2 and J is TRBJ1-1, with D unclear. This CDR3 comprises 11 residues. V lost 8 bases to trimming and J lost 2 bases, with 6 bases between them. The germline CDR1 and CDR2 sequences are SNHLY and FYNNEI. Here the CDR3 DNA reads TGTGCCAGCCCCTCTAACACTGAAGCTTTCTTT. Encoded protein: CASPSNTEAFF. The full variable domain, its missing parts supplied by reference TRBV2 and TRBJ1-1, is EPEVTQTPSHQVTQMGQEVILRCVPISNHLYFYWYRQILGQKVEFLVSFYNNEISEKSEIFDDQFSVERPDGSNFTLKIRSTKLEDSAMYFCASPSNTEAFFGQGTRLTVV.

The chain has TRBV12-3 or TRBV12-4 and TRBJ2-1; TRBD1 matches at 9 bases. V lost 10 bases, J lost 9 bases, and 13 bases stayed unmatched. CDR3 size: 14 residues. CDR3 DNA sequence: TGTGCCACCCAAACGGGACAGGGCCGGCCTGAGCAGTTCTTC. Its translation: CATQTGQGRPEQFF.

This chain uses TRBV11-2 with TRBJ2-7, with 9 bases that match TRBD2. From germline, CDR1 is SGHAT and CDR2 FQNNGV. The CDR3 covers 15 residues. V trimming: 5 bases; J trimming: 0 bases; junction bases outside the gene matches: 5. This CDR3 reads CASSLSGGFSYEQYF. CDR3 nucleotide sequence: TGTGCCAGCAGCCTTAGCGGGGGATTCTCCTACGAGCAGTACTTC.

This clonotype was picked up a small number of times. The V call is TRBV4-3, the J call TRBJ1-1; D is undetermined. This CDR3 has 16 residues. Germline V gives CDR1 LGHNA, CDR2 YSLEER. Trimming stripped 0 bases from V and 1 base from J, with 12 bases between. CDR3 region: CASSQDLVTANTEAFF. DNA for the CDR3: TGCGCCAGCAGCCAAGATCTGGTCACTGCGAACACTGAAGCTTTCTTT.

The chain combines TRBV4-3 with TRBJ2-1; the D is unclear. The germline V and J ends were trimmed by 0 bases and 5 bases, with 8 bases remaining between them. Germline CDR1 and CDR2: LGHNA and YSLEER. The CDR3 loop spans 14 amino acids. The CDR3 loop reads CASSQEMVNNEQFF. The CDR3 region has the DNA TGCGCCAGCAGCCAAGAGATGGTTAACAATGAGCAGTTCTTC.

This clonotype has a handful of counts. This sequence joins TRBV10-2 and TRBJ2-3, with 9 bases identical to TRBD1. This CDR3 comprises 13 residues. With V trimmed by 11 bases and J by 3 bases, 6 bases remained unmatched. Germline CDR1 reads WSHSY; CDR2 reads SAAADI. DNA of the CDR3: TGCGCCGTCGGGACAGGGTGGACAGATACGCAGTATTTT. Its protein is CAVGTGWTDTQYF.

V usage is TRBV27 and J usage is TRBJ2-5; 7 bases map to TRBD2. In germline, CDR1 is MNHEY, CDR2 SMNVEV (reference sequence). CDR3 length: 14 amino acids. The J segment lost 3 bases and the V segment lost 8 bases, leaving 9 bases of the junction unmatched. The CDR3 region is CASLPTGLEETQYF. The CDR3 DNA reads as TGTGCCAGCCTACCCACTGGACTAGAAGAGACCCAGTACTTC.

This clonotype was counted a few times. This chain connects TRBV28 to TRBJ1-2; D perhaps matches TRBD1 (5 bases). The CDR3 spans 15 residues. Germline V gives CDR1 MDHEN, CDR2 SYDVKM. The V gene lost 5 bases and the J gene lost 4 bases, with 17 bases spanning the gap. CDR3 nucleotides: TGTGCCAGCAGTCCGTCTACGGGGACCTCCTATGGCTACACCTTC. Translated, it gives CASSPSTGTSYGYTF.

The sample holds many counts of this clonotype. The genes are TRBV4-2 and TRBJ2-3; 8 nucleotides match TRBD2. The V segment lost 4 bases and the J segment 3 bases; nucleotides outside the gene matches: 15. CDR3 length: 18 amino acids. CDR1 is LGHNA, CDR2 YNFKEQ, per germline. The CDR3 sequence: CASSPRGSGTTGTDTQYF. The CDR3 nucleotides are TGTGCCAGCAGCCCTCGAGGTAGCGGGACCACAGGTACAGATACGCAGTATTTT.

V is TRBV7-2 and J is TRBJ2-1; the D gene is possibly TRBD2 (7 bases). With 1 base removed from V and 2 bases from J, the gap between germline ends came to 15 bases. Germline CDR1 and CDR2: SGHTA and FQGNSA. The CDR3 runs to 17 residues. The CDR3 DNA reads as TGTGCCAGCAGCTTAGGTTCTGGGGGGGGCCCCTACAATGAGCAGTTCTTC. Translated: CASSLGSGGGPYNEQFF.

The V call is TRBV28, the J call TRBJ2-1, with a possible D match to TRBD2 (6 bases). Germline V gene data show CDR1 as MDHEN and CDR2 as SYDVKM. The CDR3 totals 16 residues. Trimming stripped 2 bases from V and 1 base from J, with 12 bases between. CDR3 nucleotides: TGTGCCAGCAGTTTAGGTGGGGGGTGGTCCTACAATGAGCAGTTCTTC. Residues: CASSLGGGWSYNEQFF.

This clonotype was seen a handful of times. The chain carries TRBV2 and TRBJ1-1, with a possible D match to TRBD1 (5 bases). The CDR3 spans 14 residues. Trimming removed 5 bases at V and 0 bases at J, with 10 bases between. CDR1 is SNHLY and CDR2 is FYNNEI in the germline V gene. This chain's CDR3 is CASSRQSMNTEAFF. Here the CDR3 DNA reads TGTGCCAGCAGTAGACAGTCCATGAACACTGAAGCTTTCTTT.

Only a few counts were recorded for this clonotype. The chain uses TRBV28 and TRBJ2-3; 8 bases fit TRBD2. CDR3 size: 16 residues. The V gene's germline CDR1 is MDHEN and CDR2 SYDVKM. V lost 4 bases, J lost 0 bases, and 6 bases stayed unmatched. The CDR3 region is CASSWAGGVSTDTQYF. The DNA for the CDR3 is TGTGCCAGCAGTTGGGCGGGGGGTGTTAGCACAGATACGCAGTATTTT.

There are many counts of this clonotype. The chain combines TRBV4-3 with TRBJ2-1; 8 bases are shared with TRBD1. CDR1 LGHNA and CDR2 YSLEER come from the germline V gene. There are 16 residues in the CDR3. Trimming took 3 bases from V and 7 from J; bases not matched to a gene: 11. CDR3 protein: CASSHSGGTGTNEQFF. The CDR3 nucleotides read TGCGCCAGCAGCCATTCGGGTGGGACAGGAACGAATGAGCAGTTCTTC.

This clonotype was found a few times. The chain's CDR3 is CASSVDGGNEQFF. The CDR3, as DNA: TGTGCCAGCAGCGTAGACGGTGGAAATGAGCAGTTCTTC. This chain links TRBV9 with TRBJ2-1; D is ambiguous. The V gene's germline CDR1 is SGDLS and CDR2 YYNGEE. This CDR3 is built from 13 residues. V lost 0 bases and J lost 7, with 8 bases in between.